The T cell receptor beta chain described here comes from a study of blood T cell repertoires in COVID-19. Germline-derived CDR1 and CDR2 are KGHDR and SFDVKD. CDR3 length: 16 residues. V shed 7 bases and J 4 bases; nucleotides not matched to a gene: 10. Profiling relied on immunoSEQ multiplex PCR, and the TCRdb table lists in-frame clones only, not all of them. The data hold fewer than 180,000 clones, with around 85% observed a single time. Sequenced material: peripheral blood. The sequence derives from a man in his 70s with acute or convalescent COVID-19. The chain employs TRBV24-1 and TRBJ2-2; 8 bases match TRBD2. The CDR3 DNA follows: TGTGCCACCAGGCCTTCGGGAGGGGAGAGCACCGGGGAGCTGTTTTTT. Translation: CATRPSGGESTGELFF.